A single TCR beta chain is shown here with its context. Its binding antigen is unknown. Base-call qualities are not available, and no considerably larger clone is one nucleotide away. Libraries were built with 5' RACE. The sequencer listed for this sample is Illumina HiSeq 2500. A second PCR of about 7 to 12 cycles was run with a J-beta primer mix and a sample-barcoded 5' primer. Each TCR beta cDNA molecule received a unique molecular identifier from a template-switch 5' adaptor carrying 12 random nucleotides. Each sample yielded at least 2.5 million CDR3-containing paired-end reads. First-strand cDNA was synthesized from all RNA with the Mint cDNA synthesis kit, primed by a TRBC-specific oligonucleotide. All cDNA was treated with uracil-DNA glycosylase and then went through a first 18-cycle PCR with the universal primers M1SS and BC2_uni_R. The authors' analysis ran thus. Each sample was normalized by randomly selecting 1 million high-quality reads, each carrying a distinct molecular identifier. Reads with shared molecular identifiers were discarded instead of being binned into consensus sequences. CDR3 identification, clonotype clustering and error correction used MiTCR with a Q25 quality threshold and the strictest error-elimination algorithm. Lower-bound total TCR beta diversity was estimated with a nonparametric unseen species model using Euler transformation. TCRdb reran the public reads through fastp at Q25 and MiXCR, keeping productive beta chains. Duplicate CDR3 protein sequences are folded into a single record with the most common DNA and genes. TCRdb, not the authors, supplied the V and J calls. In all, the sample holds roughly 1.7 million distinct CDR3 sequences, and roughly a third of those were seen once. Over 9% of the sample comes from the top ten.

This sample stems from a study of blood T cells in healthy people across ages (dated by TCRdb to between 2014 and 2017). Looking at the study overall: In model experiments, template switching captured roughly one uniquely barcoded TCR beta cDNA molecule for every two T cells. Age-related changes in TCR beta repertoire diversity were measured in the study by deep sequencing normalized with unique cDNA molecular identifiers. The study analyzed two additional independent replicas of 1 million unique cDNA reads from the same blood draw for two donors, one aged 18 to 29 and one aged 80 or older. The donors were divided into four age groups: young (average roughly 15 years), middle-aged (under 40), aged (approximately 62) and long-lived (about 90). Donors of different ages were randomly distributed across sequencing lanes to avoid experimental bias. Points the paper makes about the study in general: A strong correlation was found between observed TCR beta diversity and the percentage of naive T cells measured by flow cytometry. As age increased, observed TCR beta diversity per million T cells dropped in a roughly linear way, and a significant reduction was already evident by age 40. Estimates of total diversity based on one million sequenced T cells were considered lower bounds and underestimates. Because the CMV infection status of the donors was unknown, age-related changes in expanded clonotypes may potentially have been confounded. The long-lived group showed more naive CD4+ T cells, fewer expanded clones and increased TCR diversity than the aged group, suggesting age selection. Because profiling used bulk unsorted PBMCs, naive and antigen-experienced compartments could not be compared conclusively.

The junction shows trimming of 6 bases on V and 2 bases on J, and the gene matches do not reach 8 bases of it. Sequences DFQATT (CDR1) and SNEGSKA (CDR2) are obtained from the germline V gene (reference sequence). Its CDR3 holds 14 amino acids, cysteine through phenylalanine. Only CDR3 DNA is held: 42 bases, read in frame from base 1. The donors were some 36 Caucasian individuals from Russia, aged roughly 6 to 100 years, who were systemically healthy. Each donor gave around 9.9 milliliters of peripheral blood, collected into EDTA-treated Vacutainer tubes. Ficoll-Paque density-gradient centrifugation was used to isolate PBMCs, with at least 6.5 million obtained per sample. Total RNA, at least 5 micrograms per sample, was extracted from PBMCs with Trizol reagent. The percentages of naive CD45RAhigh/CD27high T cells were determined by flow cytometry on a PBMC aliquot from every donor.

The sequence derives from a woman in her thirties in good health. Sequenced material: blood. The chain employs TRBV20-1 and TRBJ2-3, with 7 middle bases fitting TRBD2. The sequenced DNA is TGCAGTGCGGGGAGGGTCGGGAACACAGATACGCAGTATTTT. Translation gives CSAGRVGNTDTQYF.